One sample yielded the 5 T cell receptor beta chains listed below, sequenced in a study of technical replicates of blood from a handful of donors (dated by TCRdb to 2015 to 2018). Libraries came from the immunoSEQ multiplex PCR assay. TCRdb's version of the immuneACCESS table is confined to in-frame rearrangements and falls short of the full clone set. An unresolved V gene accounts for under half of the shortfall where checked; the remainder is of unknown origin. This sample is represented by some 83,000 clones; around nine tenths of them were singletons. Of the sample, about 0.23% falls within the top ten clones. Sequencing was done on a sample of T cells isolated from PBMCs. The receptors stem from a human donor in good health.

V and J are TRBV5-4 and TRBJ2-1; the match to TRBD2 covers 13 bases. Germline CDR1 SGHNT, CDR2 YYREEE (reference sequence). CDR3 size: 16 residues. With 4 bases clipped from V and 10 bases from J, the junction kept 11 bases outside the gene matches. The DNA of the CDR3 is TGTGCCAGCAGCGCGACTAGCGGGGGGTTCCTGGGAGAGCAGTTCTTC. Protein product: CASSATSGGFLGEQFF.

This chain joins TRBV27 and TRBJ1-6, with 8 bases that match TRBD1. The germline CDR1 and CDR2 sequences are MNHEY and SMNVEV (reference sequence). V lost 6 bases to trimming and J lost 6 bases; unmatched junction nucleotides: 4. The CDR3 loop spans 14 amino acids. The CDR3 DNA reads TGTGCCAGCAGACAGGGGGAAGGTAATTCACCCCTCCACTTT. Translating it yields CASRQGEGNSPLHF.

V is TRBV27 and J is TRBJ2-7, with 8 nucleotides matching TRBD2. The V gene's germline CDR1 is MNHEY and CDR2 SMNVEV (reference sequence). V shed 8 bases and J 0 bases; nucleotides not matched to a gene: 6. The CDR3 length is 14 residues. This CDR3 is CASQSGGPSYEQYF. DNA for the CDR3: TGTGCCAGCCAAAGCGGGGGACCCTCCTACGAGCAGTACTTC.

V and J are TRBV6-5 and TRBJ1-2; no clear D. CDR3 length: 14 amino acids. Germline CDR1 is MNHEY and CDR2 is SVGAGI. V was trimmed by 0 bases and J by 1 base, leaving 6 bases between them. Here the CDR3 reads CASSYSVSNYGYTF. CDR3 DNA: TGTGCCAGCAGTTACTCGGTCAGTAACTATGGCTACACCTTC.

V is TRBV5-1 and J is TRBJ2-5; possibly TRBD1 for D (6 bases). V was shortened by 5 bases and J by 2 bases, with 13 bases between the two germline ends. This CDR3 has 14 amino acids. Germline V gives CDR1 SGHRS, CDR2 YFSETQ. In DNA form, the CDR3 reads TGCGCCAGCAGTGAGGACAGCGGACAAGAGACCCAGTACTTC. Translated, it gives CASSEDSGQETQYF.